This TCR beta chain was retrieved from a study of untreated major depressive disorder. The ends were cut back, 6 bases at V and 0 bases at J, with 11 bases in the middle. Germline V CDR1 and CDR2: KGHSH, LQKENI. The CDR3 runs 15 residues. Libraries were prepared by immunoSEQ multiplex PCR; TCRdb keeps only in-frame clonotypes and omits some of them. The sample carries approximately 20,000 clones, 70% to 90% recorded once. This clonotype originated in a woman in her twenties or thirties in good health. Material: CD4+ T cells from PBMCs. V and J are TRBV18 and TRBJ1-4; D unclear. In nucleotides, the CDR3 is TGTGCCAGCTCCACCCGGGAAGCAACTAATGAAAAACTGTTTTTT. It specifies CASSTREATNEKLFF.